A single T cell receptor beta chain is shown here with its context. Antigen specificity is unknown. This sample was included in a study of T cell responses to AZD1222 COVID-19 vaccine. The overall study: Pooling of second doses given at about 4 or about 12 weeks was done.

Study outcomes and limitations: Donors were largely white British and mainly female; clonal diversity was possibly underestimated. There were repertoire samples only from the period after the peak T cell response.

This CDR3 region has 16 residues. Germline loops: CDR1 MNHEY, CDR2 SVGAGI. Trimming shortened V by 0 bases and J by 0 bases, and 9 bases separated the two germline ends. Repertoires were generated with immunoSEQ multiplex PCR, while TCRdb's copy carries only in-frame clones and drops some. The sample shows 110,000 to 150,000 clones, 85% to 95% of them seen only once. This receptor was taken from an adult in good health. Sequenced material: peripheral blood, taken on day 0 of AZD1222 vaccination. The chain employs TRBV6-5 and TRBJ1-3; D not certain. CDR3 DNA sequence: TGTGCCAGCAGTTACTCGACACGGGTCTCTGGAAACACCATATATTTT. Residues: CASSYSTRVSGNTIYF.